The next 27 T cell receptor beta chains were all read from a single sample in a study of shared clonotypes between healthy human individuals. The method was immunoSEQ multiplex PCR; TCRdb's version includes in-frame clones alone and lacks a portion of them. The data contain a few million clones, approximately 96% of them seen just once; the ten biggest clones take up less than 0.15%. The source material was naive CD4+ T cells sorted from blood. Subset indicated: CD45RA+ positively selected. The receptors were gathered from a man younger than 30 in good health.

V gene TRBV18 combines with J gene TRBJ2-7; TRBD1 or TRBD2 may be the D gene (5 bases each). V dropped 2 bases and J dropped 2 bases, with 10 bases sitting between them. The CDR3 has 14 amino acids. Germline CDR1 and CDR2: KGHSH and LQKENI. DNA for the CDR3: TGTGCCAGCTCACCAGGAAGGGACGCCTACGAGCAGTACTTC. Translating gives CASSPGRDAYEQYF. The entire variable domain, with the rest obtained from reference TRBV18 and TRBJ2-7, is as follows: NAGVMQNPRHLVRRRGQEARLRCSPMKGHSHVYWYRQLPEEGLKFMVYLQKENIIDESGMPKERFSAEFPKEGPSILRIQQVVRGDSAAYFCASSPGRDAYEQYFGPGTRLTVT.

The rearrangement links TRBV5-1 to TRBJ1-1; D gene uncertain. Per the germline V gene, CDR1 is SGHRS and CDR2 is YFSETQ. CDR3 size: 11 residues. Trimming removed 4 bases at V and 1 base at J, with 2 bases between. CDR3 region: CASSANTEAFF. CDR3 coding DNA: TGCGCCAGCAGCGCGAACACTGAAGCTTTCTTT. The full variable domain, with the rest looked up from reference TRBV5-1 and TRBJ1-1, is KAGVTQTPRYLIKTRGQQVTLSCSPISGHRSVSWYQQTPGQGLQFLFEYFSETQRNKGNFPGRFSGRQFSNSRSEMNVSTLELGDSALYLCASSANTEAFFGQGTRLTVV.

This clone has only a few counts. Different DNA sequences within this sample yield the same CDR3. J is TRBJ1-5 and V is TRBV6-1, with D hard to call. The CDR3 loop spans 14 amino acids. The V gene's germline CDR1 is MNHNS and CDR2 SASEGT. V gave up 3 bases and J gave up 3 bases, with 9 bases separating them. As DNA, the CDR3 is TGTGCCAGCAGTGACCAAGGATCCAATCAGCCCCAGCATTTT. It codes for CASSDQGSNQPQHF.

In the case of this clone: Its ends do not fully match the called genes, so a read error is possible. This chain uses TRBV7-2 with TRBJ1-3; D uncertain. The CDR3 contains 13 residues. Germline assignment: CDR1 SGHTA and CDR2 FQGNSA. CDR3 sequence (DNA): TGTGCCAGCAGCCTAGCGCAGGGAAACACCATATATTTT. This translates into CASSLAQGNTIYF.

This chain connects TRBV18 to TRBJ1-3; unclear D gene. The ends were cut back, 0 bases at V and 5 bases at J, with 8 bases in the middle. In germline, CDR1 is KGHSH, CDR2 LQKENI. This CDR3 has 14 residues. The CDR3 is CASSPPGARNTIYF. CDR3 nucleotide sequence: TGTGCCAGCTCACCACCGGGAGCTCGAAACACCATATATTTT.

This chain links TRBV30 with TRBJ1-2; 9 nucleotides match TRBD1. The V gene end was trimmed by 1 base and the J gene end by 8 bases; junction bases not matched to a gene: 5. From germline, CDR1 is GTSNPN and CDR2 SVGIG (reference sequence). CDR3 length: 13 residues. CDR3 in amino acids: CAWSARTGEGYTF. In nucleotides, the CDR3 is TGTGCCTGGAGTGCTCGGACAGGGGAGGGCTACACCTTC.

Details on this clone: The identical CDR3 is also encoded by other nucleotide sequences in the sample. The chain couples TRBV18 to TRBJ2-2, with unresolved D. The CDR3 extends over 14 amino acids. Germline CDR1 and CDR2: KGHSH and LQKENI. Trimming removed 3 bases from V and 4 bases from J, with 9 bases in between. CDR3 sequence: CASSPLQSTGELFF. In DNA, the CDR3 is TGTGCCAGCTCACCCCTACAAAGCACCGGGGAGCTGTTTTTT.

The chain joins TRBV7-9 to TRBJ2-7; D possibly corresponds to TRBD2 (7 bases). Germline lookup yields CDR1 SEHNR and CDR2 FQNEAQ (reference sequence). The CDR3 totals 13 residues. Between the trimmed V and J ends, which lost 4 bases and 3 bases, there was a span of 10 bases. Here the CDR3 DNA reads TGTGCCAGCAGCTCCGGGGGGCACTACGAGCAGTACTTC. Translated, it gives CASSSGGHYEQYF.

As for this clone: Within the sample, other DNA sequences also encode this same CDR3. The V and J genes are TRBV29-1 and TRBJ1-1; D unresolved. V was shortened by 4 bases and J by 2 bases, with 8 bases between the two germline ends. This CDR3 has 12 amino acids. Germline V gene data show CDR1 as SQVTM and CDR2 as ANQGSEA. The DNA of the CDR3 is TGCAGCGTTGGAGGTTTTAACACTGAAGCTTTCTTT. Its protein is CSVGGFNTEAFF.

This chain uses TRBV7-6 with TRBJ2-7; D gene ambiguous. V lost 3 bases and J lost 2, with 14 bases in between. CDR1 and CDR2 from the germline V gene are SGHVS and FNYEAQ. The length of the CDR3 is 15 residues. In DNA form, the CDR3 reads TGTGCCAGCAGCTTTTTGACTGGAGCAGCCTACGAGCAGTACTTC. Amino acids: CASSFLTGAAYEQYF.

V and J are TRBV7-9 and TRBJ2-1, with a weak D call TRBD1 (5 bases). Germline values: CDR1 SEHNR, CDR2 FQNEAQ (reference sequence). Trimming took 2 bases from V and 7 from J, leaving 15 bases between them. The CDR3 contains 15 residues. The CDR3 DNA sequence: TGTGCCAGCAGCTTATGGACAACCCAAGGAAATGAGCAGTTCTTC. Protein: CASSLWTTQGNEQFF.

The chain links TRBV10-1 to TRBJ1-1; TRBD1 might be the D (5 bases). The CDR3 is 13 residues long. V gave up 6 bases and J gave up 0 bases, with 8 bases separating them. Germline V CDR1 and CDR2: WNHNN, SYGVQD (reference sequence). DNA of the CDR3: TGCGCCAGCAGCAAGACAGTGAACACTGAAGCTTTCTTT. Residues: CASSKTVNTEAFF.

This sequence joins TRBV2 and TRBJ2-1; 8 nucleotides match TRBD2. The germline gives CDR1 SNHLY, CDR2 FYNNEI. The CDR3 is 15 amino acids. J lost 4 bases, V lost 8 bases, and 10 bases had no gene match. CDR3 amino acids: CASSQGTSGYNEQFF. Here the CDR3 DNA reads TGTGCCAGCTCTCAAGGCACTAGCGGTTACAATGAGCAGTTCTTC.

This clone was observed a single time. The chain has TRBV25-1 and TRBJ1-4, with a possible D match to TRBD1 (5 bases). The V and J ends lost 3 bases and 8 bases respectively, with 10 bases between them. Looked up from germline, CDR1 is MGHDK and CDR2 is SYGVNS. The CDR3 spans 13 residues. The CDR3 spells CASSDRGSEKLFF. In nucleotides, the CDR3 is TGTGCCAGCAGTGATAGGGGTTCGGAAAAACTGTTTTTT.

This chain uses TRBV10-3 with TRBJ2-2, with a weak D call TRBD1 (6 bases). Trimming cost V 3 bases and J 2 bases, with 13 bases left between them. The CDR3 sequence is 16 residues long. CDR1 and CDR2 (germline): ENHRY, SYGVKD. The CDR3 loop is CAISENGQLNTGELFF. In DNA form, the CDR3 reads TGTGCCATCAGTGAAAATGGACAGTTAAACACCGGGGAGCTGTTTTTT.

This clone was found once. This sequence joins TRBV19 and TRBJ1-1; possible D gene TRBD1, 5 bases. Germline CDR1 and CDR2: LNHDA and SQIVND (reference sequence). The CDR3 has 14 residues. V gave up 4 bases and J gave up 3 bases, with 12 bases separating them. CDR3 DNA sequence: TGTGCCAGTAGTAGCCAGGGCAAAGACACTGAAGCTTTCTTT. This encodes CASSSQGKDTEAFF.

The chain joins TRBV25-1 to TRBJ1-6; 8 positions match TRBD1. The CDR3 length is 15 residues. Trimming cost V 5 bases and J 9 bases; bases outside gene matches: 9. Looked up from germline, CDR1 is MGHDK and CDR2 is SYGVNS. The DNA for the CDR3 is TGTGCCAGCAGTTCCCGGCCAGGGGGCAGTTCACCCCTCCACTTT. Translating it yields CASSSRPGGSSPLHF.

This clone showed up just once. The genes are TRBV7-2 and TRBJ2-7; 10 bases agree with TRBD2. Looked up from germline, CDR1 is SGHTA and CDR2 is FQGNSA. The CDR3 contains 16 residues. J was trimmed by 4 bases and V by 4 bases; bases with no gene match: 10. The CDR3 DNA reads TGTGCCAGCAGCTCCTGGCCTAGCGGGAGTGGGTACGAGCAGTACTTC. It codes for CASSSWPSGSGYEQYF.

V usage is TRBV18 and J usage is TRBJ1-6; 8 bases match TRBD1. V lost 3 bases, J lost 10 bases, and 8 bases stayed unmatched. Germline V lookup: CDR1 KGHSH, CDR2 LQKENI. The CDR3 loop spans 15 amino acids. The CDR3 sequence: CASSPSGQGKSPLHF. CDR3 in DNA: TGTGCCAGCTCACCCTCAGGACAGGGAAAATCACCCCTCCACTTT.

V is TRBV11-2 and J is TRBJ2-7; D may be TRBD2 (5 bases). V dropped 1 base and J dropped 4 bases, with 14 bases sitting between them. The CDR3 has 15 residues. The germline gives CDR1 SGHAT, CDR2 FQNNGV. The CDR3 DNA reads as TGTGCCAGCAGCTTAGCCTCGCCAGGAGGATACGAGCAGTACTTC. Its protein is CASSLASPGGYEQYF.

The chain couples TRBV5-6 to TRBJ1-2, with a weak D call TRBD1 (6 bases). The V end lost 9 bases, the J end lost 2 bases, and 17 bases lay between the germline ends. This CDR3 has 14 residues. Germline lookup yields CDR1 SGHDT and CDR2 YYEEEE. CDR3: CATRGAGANYGYTF. Here the CDR3 DNA reads TGTGCCACAAGGGGGGCAGGAGCGAACTATGGCTACACCTTC.

The chain joins TRBV4-1 to TRBJ1-4; D perhaps matches TRBD1 (5 bases). The V end was cut by 4 bases, the J end by 0 bases, with 15 bases between. CDR1 is MGHRA, CDR2 YSYEKL, per germline. The CDR3 spans 17 residues. Here the CDR3 reads CASSRGDSGATNEKLFF. As DNA, the CDR3 is TGCGCCAGCAGCCGGGGGGACTCAGGTGCAACTAATGAAAAACTGTTTTTT.

The CDR3 reads CASSYSTFANTGELFF. The CDR3 region has the DNA TGTGCCAGCAGTTACTCCACGTTCGCGAACACCGGGGAGCTGTTTTTT. V usage is TRBV6-5 and J usage is TRBJ2-2, with unresolved D. V was trimmed by 0 bases and J by 0 bases, leaving 8 bases between them. This CDR3 is 16 amino acids long. Germline-derived CDR1 and CDR2 are MNHEY and SVGAGI.

The rearrangement links TRBV7-2 to TRBJ1-6; 8 nucleotides agree with TRBD1. CDR3 size: 14 residues. CDR1 is SGHTA, CDR2 FQGNSA, per germline. Germline trimming cut 1 base from V and 10 bases from J; bases unmatched to any gene: 3. CDR3 sequence: CASSLGQGYSPLHF. DNA of the CDR3: TGTGCCAGCAGCTTAGGACAGGGGTACTCACCCCTCCACTTT.

The DNA for the CDR3 is TGTGCCAGCAGTGTTTCGGGGGGCGACACTGAAGCTTTCTTT. Protein product: CASSVSGGDTEAFF. V is TRBV2 and J is TRBJ1-1, with D possibly being TRBD1 (6 bases). V was clipped by 4 bases and J by 3 bases, with 12 bases between them. The length of the CDR3 is 14 residues. CDR1 and CDR2 from the germline V gene are SNHLY and FYNNEI.

The chain links TRBV11-3 to TRBJ2-3; 7 nucleotides agree with TRBD2. Trimming removed 1 base from V and 1 base from J; junction bases left unmatched: 5. The CDR3 covers 16 residues. The V gene's germline CDR1 is SGHNT and CDR2 YENEEA. CDR3 residues: CASSLVSSGRTDTQYF. The DNA of the CDR3 is TGTGCCAGCAGCTTAGTTTCTAGCGGTCGCACAGATACGCAGTATTTT.

The rearrangement links TRBV5-4 to TRBJ2-2; maybe TRBD1 (5 bases). Germline V lookup: CDR1 SGHNT, CDR2 YYREEE (reference sequence). This CDR3 spans 14 amino acids. V was clipped by 4 bases and J by 3 bases, with 10 bases between them. The CDR3 protein is CASSDRQHTGELFF. The CDR3 DNA reads TGTGCCAGCAGCGACCGACAGCACACCGGGGAGCTGTTTTTT.